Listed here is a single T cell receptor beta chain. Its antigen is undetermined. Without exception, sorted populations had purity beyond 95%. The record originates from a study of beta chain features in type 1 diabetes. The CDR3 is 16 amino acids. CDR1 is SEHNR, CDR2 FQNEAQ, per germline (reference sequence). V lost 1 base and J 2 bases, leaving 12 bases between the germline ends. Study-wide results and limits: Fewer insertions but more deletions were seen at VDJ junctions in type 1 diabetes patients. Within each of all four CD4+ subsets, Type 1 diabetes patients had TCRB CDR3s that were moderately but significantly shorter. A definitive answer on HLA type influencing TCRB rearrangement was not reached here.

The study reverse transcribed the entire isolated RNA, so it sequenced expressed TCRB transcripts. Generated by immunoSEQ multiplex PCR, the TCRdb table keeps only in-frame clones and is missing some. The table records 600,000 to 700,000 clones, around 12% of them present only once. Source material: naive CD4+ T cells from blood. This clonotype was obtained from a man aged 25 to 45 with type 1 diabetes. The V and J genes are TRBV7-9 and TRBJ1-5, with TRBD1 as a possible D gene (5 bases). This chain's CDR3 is CASSLVRGSGNQPQHF. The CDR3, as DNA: TGTGCCAGCAGCTTAGTAAGGGGATCCGGCAATCAGCCCCAGCATTTT.